Below, 12 T cell receptor beta chains from the same sample are listed, as sequenced in a study of T cells after yellow fever vaccination. One entry per CDR3 protein results from TCRdb running MiXCR on the 5' RACE reads. The table includes tens of thousands of distinct CDR3 sequences, roughly 7.4% detected once. Sequencing used CD8+ T cells sorted from PBMCs, obtained roughly 14 days after the first yellow fever vaccination. The receptor set was obtained from a man aged 18 to 29 who received the YFV17D yellow fever vaccine.

This clonotype was seen repeatedly, ten times or more. V usage is TRBV29-1 and J usage is TRBJ1-1, with D maybe TRBD1 (5 bases). The germline V gene encodes CDR1 SQVTM and CDR2 ANQGSEA. The CDR3 consists of 13 residues. V lost 5 bases and J 4 bases, leaving 14 bases between the germline ends. CDR3 DNA: TGCAGCGTTCACCCGCCGGGGACCACTGAAGCTTTCTTT. This translates into CSVHPPGTTEAFF.

The chain recombines TRBV2 with TRBJ2-2, with 9 positions matching TRBD2. The CDR3 spans 16 residues. Unmatched junction bases numbered 6, after V lost 7 bases and J lost 0 bases. Germline V gene data show CDR1 as SNHLY and CDR2 as FYNNEI. The chain's CDR3 is CASTPLAGSNTGELFF. Here the CDR3 DNA reads TGTGCCAGCACTCCGCTAGCGGGGTCGAACACCGGGGAGCTGTTTTTT.

This clonotype was picked up one time. The rearrangement uses TRBV6-5 and TRBJ2-6, with D unclear. The CDR3 is made up of 15 amino acids. V lost 0 bases to trimming and J lost 1 base, with 4 bases between them. CDR1 and CDR2 from the germline V gene are MNHEY and SVGAGI. The CDR3 sequence: CASSYSVSGANVLTF. The CDR3 DNA is TGTGCCAGCAGTTACTCTGTTTCTGGGGCCAACGTCCTGACTTTC.

The table lists this clonotype with many counts. This CDR3 reads CASSPWTSDNTGELFF. The CDR3 DNA is TGTGCCAGCAGCCCCTGGACTAGCGACAACACCGGGGAGCTGTTTTTT. The V call is TRBV6-1, the J call TRBJ2-2, with 9 bases identical to TRBD2. V shed 6 bases and J 2 bases; nucleotides not matched to a gene: 7. The CDR3 is made up of 16 amino acids. CDR1 MNHNS and CDR2 SASEGT come from the germline V gene.

The table lists this clonotype with many counts. This sequence joins TRBV6-4 and TRBJ2-1, with 10 bases lining up with TRBD2. V lost 3 bases and J lost 4; bases outside the gene matches: 3. This CDR3 is built from 15 residues. Germline CDR1 and CDR2: MRHNA and SNTAGT. The CDR3 is CASSEKAGGYNEQFF. CDR3 DNA: TGTGCCAGCAGTGAAAAAGCGGGGGGGTACAATGAGCAGTTCTTC.

This clonotype was observed at least ten times. The chain recombines TRBV28 with TRBJ2-7; 8 nucleotides align to TRBD1. Trimming at V came to 6 bases and at J to 1 base, leaving 8 bases not matched to a gene. The CDR3 consists of 15 residues. The germline gives CDR1 MDHEN, CDR2 SYDVKM. DNA of the CDR3: TGTGCCAGCAGACACGGGACAGGACTTTCCTACGAGCAGTACTTC. It encodes CASRHGTGLSYEQYF.

This clonotype was seen many times. This rearrangement joins TRBV16 to TRBJ2-3, with a tentative D call TRBD1 (5 bases). V was cut by 3 bases and J by 6 bases, with 13 bases left in between. Germline lookup yields CDR1 KGHSY and CDR2 FQNENV. The length of the CDR3 is 14 residues. CDR3 protein: CASSHFRVLDTQYF. DNA of the CDR3: TGTGCCAGCAGCCATTTCAGGGTTCTGGATACGCAGTATTTT.

There are many counts of this clonotype. The V call is TRBV6-6, the J call TRBJ2-3, with D unclear. Trimming left V 8 bases short and J 6 bases short, with 9 bases between. The CDR3 totals 11 residues. Germline CDR1 and CDR2: MNHNY and SVGAGI (reference sequence). The CDR3 nucleotides read TGTGCCAGCCTCCTAGTCGATACGCAGTATTTT. This encodes CASLLVDTQYF.

This clonotype has more than one count but fewer than ten. The chain uses TRBV5-6 and TRBJ1-5, with D unclear. V was cut by 0 bases and J by 5 bases, with 6 bases left in between. The CDR3 runs 13 residues. The germline V gene has CDR1 SGHDT and CDR2 YYEEEE. Here the CDR3 reads CASSLGSHQPQHF. The CDR3 DNA reads TGTGCCAGCAGCTTGGGGTCCCATCAGCCCCAGCATTTT.

This clonotype was counted at least ten times. The V gene is TRBV21-1, the J gene TRBJ2-4; TRBD1 was called by the table and not checked on the DNA. TRBV21-1 is shown as a pseudogene. This CDR3 region has 16 residues. CDR3 protein: CASSYGGGLAKNIQYF. The CDR3 DNA reads TGTGCCAGCAGCTACGGGGGAGGGCTAGCCAAAAACATTCAGTACTTC.

This clonotype was counted at least ten times. The gene calls are TRBV20-1 and TRBJ2-1; D unresolved. Germline values: CDR1 DFQATT, CDR2 SNEGSKA (reference sequence). V lost 7 bases to trimming and J lost 9 bases, with 4 bases between them. CDR3 length equals 8 residues. The chain's CDR3 is CSVGEQFF. In DNA form, the CDR3 reads TGCAGTGTCGGTGAGCAGTTCTTC.

Ten or more counts support this clonotype. This chain links TRBV3-1 with TRBJ2-6; unclear D gene. The CDR3 length is 17 residues. The V gene's germline CDR1 is LGHDT and CDR2 YNNKEL (reference sequence). Deletions cut 0 bases from V and 3 bases from J, with 12 bases between. The CDR3 here is CASSQERSGGGANVLTF. The CDR3 DNA reads as TGTGCCAGCAGCCAAGAGAGGTCGGGTGGTGGGGCCAACGTCCTGACTTTC. The variable domain in full, completed from reference TRBV3-1 and TRBJ2-6, reads DTAVSQTPKYLVTQMGNDKSIKCEQNLGHDTMYWYKQDSKKFLKIMFSYNNKELIINETVPNRFSPKSPDKAHLNLHINSLELGDSAVYFCASSQERSGGGANVLTFGAGSRLTVL.